What follows are 12 T cell receptor beta chains derived from one specimen sequenced in a study of monozygotic twins with inflammatory bowel disease. TCRdb processed the 5' RACE reads again and assigns one entry to each CDR3 protein, with no DNA. Its clone listing holds approximately 400,000 distinct CDR3 sequences. The sample taken for sequencing was blood. The receptors here all came from a human donor with ulcerative colitis or Crohn's disease, or a healthy co-twin of an affected twin (not recorded which).

The rearrangement joins TRBV20-1 to TRBJ2-7. Germline lookup yields CDR1 DFQATT and CDR2 SNEGSKA (reference sequence). This CDR3 comprises 13 residues. The CDR3: CSARRAPTYEQYF.

The rearrangement uses TRBV20-1 and TRBJ2-3; the D gene TCRdb calls, TRBD2, cannot be checked with no DNA. This CDR3 has 14 residues. CDR1 DFQATT and CDR2 SNEGSKA come from the germline V gene (reference sequence). This CDR3 reads CSASGGASTDTQYF.

The chain is built from TRBV3-1 and TRBJ2-7. Germline loops: CDR1 LGHDT, CDR2 YNNKEL (reference sequence). There are 12 residues in the CDR3. The chain's CDR3 is CASSHGPNEQYF.

The chain couples TRBV14 to TRBJ2-5; the D call from TCRdb, TRBD2, cannot be confirmed without DNA. The CDR3 is 16 residues long. Germline V lookup: CDR1 SGHDN, CDR2 FVKESK. The chain's CDR3 is CASSQVRQAIRETQYF.

The rearrangement uses TRBV18 and TRBJ1-4. The CDR3 sequence is 14 residues long. CDR1 and CDR2 from the germline V gene are KGHSH and LQKENI. The CDR3 sequence is CASSLRATNEKLFF.

The CDR3 loop is CASSHGGLYNEQFF. V is TRBV3-1 and J is TRBJ2-1; TCRdb names TRBD1, which stays unverified in the absence of DNA. The V gene's germline CDR1 is LGHDT and CDR2 YNNKEL (reference sequence). The CDR3 is 14 amino acids.

The chain joins TRBV7-9 to TRBJ1-6; the D call from TCRdb, TRBD1, cannot be confirmed without DNA. Germline values: CDR1 SEHNR, CDR2 FQNEAQ (reference sequence). CDR3 length: 16 residues. The chain's CDR3 is CASSLPGQGPLSPLHF.

The chain carries TRBV3-1 and TRBJ1-2. The CDR3 length is 14 residues. Germline assignment: CDR1 LGHDT and CDR2 YNNKEL (reference sequence). The CDR3 spells CASSQAWQTYGYTF.

The chain carries TRBV5-1 and TRBJ1-1. Germline CDR1 and CDR2: SGHRS and YFSETQ. This CDR3 region has 18 residues. CDR3 sequence reads: CASSLMDGTRVMNTEAFF.

The chain uses TRBV4-1 and TRBJ2-7. Germline CDR1 MGHRA, CDR2 YSYEKL. The CDR3 contains 15 residues. This CDR3 is CASSQVHSTWGEQYF.

The chain couples TRBV5-1 to TRBJ2-1. CDR3 length equals 12 residues. From germline, CDR1 is SGHRS and CDR2 YFSETQ. The CDR3 protein is CASSDNDNEQFF.

The CDR3 sequence is CASSLEGGKTQYF. The chain is built from TRBV5-1 and TRBJ2-5; TCRdb lists TRBD2, though no DNA is available to test this call. This CDR3 region has 13 residues. Germline V CDR1 and CDR2: SGHRS, YFSETQ.